The clone carrying this T cell receptor beta chain has more than one count but fewer than ten. As yet, its antigen is unknown. This sample is part of a study of CD8 T cells in ankylosing spondylitis. Study-wide results and caveats: Seven or eight highly homologous variants made up a TCR beta motif, and this motif appeared characteristic of ankylosing spondylitis blood.

Germline CDR1 SNHLY, CDR2 FYNNEI. V gave up 6 bases and J gave up 0 bases; unmatched junction bases: 7. The CDR3 loop spans 16 amino acids. Preparation of TCR beta libraries was done by quantitative 5'-RACE with molecular barcodes. TCRdb recomputed calls from the 5' RACE reads with MiXCR, one row per CDR3 protein. The sample shows approximately 300,000 distinct CDR3 sequences, roughly 8% of them seen only once. The chain is built from TRBV2 and TRBJ2-3, with 9 bases lining up with TRBD2. The receptor was isolated from a male donor with ankylosing spondylitis. Sequenced input: blood, either unsorted or a sorted T cell fraction (not recorded which). CDR3 bases: TGTGCCAGCAGACCCGGGACTAGCCCAAGCACAGATACGCAGTATTTT. Its translation: CASRPGTSPSTDTQYF.